This T cell receptor beta chain originates from a study of blood T cell repertoires in COVID-19. Study as a whole: COVID-19 samples from acute and convalescent phases originated in the United States, Italy and Spain. Sources were T cells, B-cell-depleted T cells, or PBMCs; the material itself was cDNA or gDNA.

Authors' methods: Using reference gene primer amplification, nucleated cell counts were estimated. Using immunoSEQ multiplex PCR, the repertoire was profiled, and TCRdb retains in-frame clones only, with some absent. The V and J calls and clone size were taken over from that table, and D and trimming were inferred from the DNA. The sample has more than 95,000 clones, around 82% seen once. Trimming stripped 0 bases from V and 2 bases from J, with 8 bases between. In germline, CDR1 is LGHNA, CDR2 YSLEER. The CDR3 is 15 residues long. The receptor's source is an elderly man with active or convalescent COVID-19. V usage is TRBV4-3 and J usage is TRBJ1-3; TRBD1 is a possible D gene (5 bases). The material sequenced was peripheral blood. CDR3 bases: TGCGCCAGCAGCCAAGATCGGGGGACTGGAAACACCATATATTTT. Amino acid sequence: CASSQDRGTGNTIYF.